The 14 T cell receptor beta chains below all came from one sample that was sequenced in a study of patients and donors after allogeneic stem cell transplantation. Using its own MiXCR run on the RT-PCR reads, TCRdb lists one record per CDR3 protein. The sample consists of about 100,000 distinct CDR3 sequences, roughly 35% of them appearing once. Input material: blood, either unsorted or a sorted T cell fraction (not recorded which). These receptors originate from a human donor who was either an allogeneic HSCT recipient or a stem cell or donor lymphocyte infusion donor (not recorded which). It is not recorded whose cells these are; they may come from a transplant donor.

This clonotype turned up a few times. This chain links TRBV7-2 with TRBJ2-3; D call uncertain. CDR3 length: 12 residues. CDR1 SGHTA and CDR2 FQGNSA come from the germline V gene. V was clipped by 5 bases and J by 2 bases, with 5 bases between them. This CDR3 is CASSHDTDTQYF. The CDR3, as DNA: TGTGCCAGCAGCCACGACACAGATACGCAGTATTTT.

This clonotype was seen repeatedly, ten times or more. The chain combines TRBV13 with TRBJ1-6, with 8 bases identical to TRBD1. Germline CDR1 and CDR2: PRHDT and FYEKMQ (reference sequence). There are 16 residues in the CDR3. V dropped 4 bases and J dropped 9; count of bases not matched to a gene: 11. In nucleotides, the CDR3 is TGTGCCAGCAGCTGGACGTCAGGGGGCGCGGGTTCACCCCTCCACTTT. It encodes CASSWTSGGAGSPLHF.

The V and J genes are TRBV28 and TRBJ2-3; D not certain. CDR1 is MDHEN and CDR2 is SYDVKM in the germline V gene. The CDR3 runs 15 residues. V lost 6 bases, J lost 2 bases, and 15 bases lay in between. The chain's CDR3 is CASSPPSRLTDTQYF. The CDR3 DNA sequence: TGTGCCAGCAGCCCACCTTCGCGGCTCACAGATACGCAGTATTTT. The whole variable domain, remainder taken from reference TRBV28 and TRBJ2-3, is DVKVTQSSRYLVKRTGEKVFLECVQDMDHENMFWYRQDPGLGLRLIYFSYDVKMKEKGDIPEGYSVSREKKERFSLILESASTNQTSMYLCASSPPSRLTDTQYFGPGTRLTVL.

J is TRBJ2-1 and V is TRBV12-3 or TRBV12-4; D uncertain. The V and J ends lost 0 bases and 5 bases respectively, with 8 bases between them. The length of the CDR3 is 14 residues. The chain's CDR3 is CASSLALAHNEQFF. CDR3 in DNA: TGTGCCAGCAGTTTAGCGCTGGCGCACAATGAGCAGTTCTTC.

This chain uses TRBV20-1 with TRBJ1-6; a possible D gene is TRBD1 (5 bases). Between the trimmed V and J ends, which lost 0 bases and 7 bases, there was a span of 13 bases. Germline values: CDR1 DFQATT, CDR2 SNEGSKA (reference sequence). The CDR3 length is 15 residues. The CDR3 region is CSAREGRVSNSPLHF. In DNA, the CDR3 is TGCAGTGCTAGAGAGGGGCGAGTGTCCAATTCACCCCTCCACTTT.

This clonotype was seen only a few times. The rearrangement links TRBV11-2 to TRBJ1-6, with D unclear. Trimming cost V 2 bases and J 5 bases, with 4 bases left between them. The CDR3 covers 13 residues. Germline CDR1 is SGHAT and CDR2 is FQNNGV. CDR3 region: CASSLHDNSPLHF. In nucleotides, the CDR3 is TGTGCCAGCAGCTTACACGATAATTCACCCCTCCACTTT.

This clonotype came up a few times. The genes are TRBV5-1 and TRBJ1-2; TRBD1 matches at 8 bases. CDR3 length: 15 residues. Germline V gene lookup returns CDR1 SGHRS and CDR2 YFSETQ. J lost 4 bases, V lost 5 bases, and 10 bases had no gene match. The CDR3 is CASSSNPGGGYGYTF. The CDR3 DNA reads as TGCGCCAGCAGTTCGAACCCAGGGGGCGGCTATGGCTACACCTTC.

Regarding this clonotype: The CDR3 end shows no conserved phenylalanine or tryptophan, and so a read error is likely. The chain carries TRBV5-1 and TRBJ1-1, with D tentatively TRBD1 (6 bases). Germline loops: CDR1 SGHRS, CDR2 YFSETQ. With 4 bases removed from V and 11 bases from J, the gap between germline ends came to 18 bases. The CDR3 spans 13 residues. The CDR3: CASSPTGKGPAFL. CDR3 in DNA: TGCGCCAGCAGCCCCACAGGGAAAGGTCCGGCTTTCTTG.

J is TRBJ2-7 and V is TRBV24-1; D remains unclear. Looked up from germline, CDR1 is KGHDR and CDR2 is SFDVKD. With 2 bases removed from V and 13 bases from J, the gap between germline ends came to 14 bases. The CDR3 runs 12 residues. The CDR3 DNA follows: TGTGCCACCAGTGATTATAAGCACCGAGTTTACTTC. Translation: CATSDYKHRVYF.

CDR3 sequence: CASSNPLAGAEQYF. CDR3 sequence (DNA): TGTGCCAGCAGCAATCCTTTAGCGGGAGCTGAGCAGTACTTC. The V gene is TRBV7-9, the J gene TRBJ2-7, with 9 bases lining up with TRBD2. V dropped 5 bases and J dropped 7; count of bases not matched to a gene: 9. The CDR3 has 14 amino acids. From germline, CDR1 is SEHNR and CDR2 FQNEAQ (reference sequence).

V and J are TRBV6-6 and TRBJ1-5; TRBD1 matches 7 bases. V dropped 8 bases and J dropped 3; count of bases not matched to a gene: 7. The CDR3 has 14 residues. Germline V gene sequence: CDR1 MNHNY, CDR2 SVGAGI (reference sequence). The CDR3: CASFPGQNNQPQHF. The CDR3 nucleotides read TGTGCCAGCTTCCCGGGACAGAACAATCAGCCCCAGCATTTT.

The V call is TRBV12-3 or TRBV12-4, the J call TRBJ2-1; 11 positions agree with TRBD2. The trim removed 11 bases at V and 9 bases at J, leaving 12 bases unmatched. The CDR3 is made up of 14 amino acids. CDR3 sequence reads: CAETTGLAAGEQFF. The CDR3 DNA is TGTGCCGAGACGACGGGACTAGCGGCGGGTGAGCAGTTCTTC.

This clonotype was detected a few times. This chain links TRBV6-5 with TRBJ1-1; tentatively, D is TRBD1 (5 bases). The CDR3 contains 14 residues. The V end lost 8 bases, the J end lost 5 bases, and 18 bases lay between the germline ends. CDR1 and CDR2 from the germline V gene are MNHEY and SVGAGI. Written as DNA, the CDR3 is TGTGCCAGCGCCCTTCATAGGGCAGGGACTGAAGCTTTCTTT. Translated: CASALHRAGTEAFF.

The CDR3 reads CASSPNGLAGMYEQYF. Here the CDR3 DNA reads TGTGCCAGCAGCCCAAACGGACTAGCGGGAATGTACGAGCAGTACTTC. The chain joins TRBV6-1 to TRBJ2-7; 12 nucleotides match TRBD2. Germline V gives CDR1 MNHNS, CDR2 SASEGT. The CDR3 is 16 amino acids. V shed 6 bases, J shed 4 bases, and the junction held 10 bases outside the gene matches.